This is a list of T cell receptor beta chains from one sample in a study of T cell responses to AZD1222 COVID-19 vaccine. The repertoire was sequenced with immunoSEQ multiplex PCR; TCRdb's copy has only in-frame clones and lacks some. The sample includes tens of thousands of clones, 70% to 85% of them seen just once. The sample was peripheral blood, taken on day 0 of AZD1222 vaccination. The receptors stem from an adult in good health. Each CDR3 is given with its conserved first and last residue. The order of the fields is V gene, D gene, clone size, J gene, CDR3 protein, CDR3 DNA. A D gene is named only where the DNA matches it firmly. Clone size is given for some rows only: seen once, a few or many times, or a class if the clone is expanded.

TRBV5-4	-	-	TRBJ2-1	CASRGGLPSYNEQFF	TGTGCCAGCAGGGGGGGGCTCCCCTCCTACAATGAGCAGTTCTTC
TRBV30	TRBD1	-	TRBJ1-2	CAWSVPGQLNYGYTF	TGTGCCTGGAGTGTACCGGGACAGCTTAACTATGGCTACACCTTC
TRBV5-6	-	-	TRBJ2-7	CASSPGPSYEQYF	TGTGCCAGCAGCCCCGGTCCTTCCTACGAGCAGTACTTC
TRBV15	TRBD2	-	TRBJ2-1	CATSRATGGGNEQFF	TGTGCCACCAGCAGAGCCACGGGAGGGGGGAATGAGCAGTTCTTC
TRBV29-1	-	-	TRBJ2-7	CSVSELSALGEQYF	TGCAGCGTTTCCGAGCTCTCCGCCTTGGGTGAGCAGTACTTC
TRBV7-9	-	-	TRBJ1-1	CASSLLENTEAFF	TGTGCCAGCAGCTTATTGGAGAACACTGAAGCTTTCTTT
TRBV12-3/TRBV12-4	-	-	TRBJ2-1	CASSLQGYNEQFF	TGTGCCAGCAGTCTCCAGGGGTACAATGAGCAGTTCTTC
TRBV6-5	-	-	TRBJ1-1	CASRQIANTEAFF	TGTGCCAGCAGACAGATAGCGAACACTGAAGCTTTCTTT
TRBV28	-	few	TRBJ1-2	CASSRGRIGYTF	TGTGCCAGCAGCAGGGGAAGGATTGGCTACACCTTC
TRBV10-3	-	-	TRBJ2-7	CAISSGQPDAKQYF	TGTGCCATCAGCTCCGGACAGCCGGATGCGAAGCAGTACTTC
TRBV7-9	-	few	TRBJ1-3	CASSLWETGNTIYF	TGTGCCAGCAGCTTATGGGAGACTGGAAACACCATATATTTT
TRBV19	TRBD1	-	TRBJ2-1	CASSPTGGGEQFF	TGTGCCAGTAGCCCGACAGGGGGCGGTGAGCAGTTCTTC
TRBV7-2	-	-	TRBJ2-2	CASSLEPKQWWGAGELFF	TGTGCCAGCAGCTTAGAGCCTAAACAGTGGTGGGGGGCCGGGGAGCTGTTTTTT